What follows are 14 T cell receptor beta chains derived from one specimen sequenced in a study of CD8 T cells in ankylosing spondylitis. TCRdb called the 5' RACE reads again in MiXCR, with one record for every CDR3 protein. The repertoire holds more than 150,000 distinct CDR3 sequences, with 15% to 20% as singletons. Sequenced input: blood, either unsorted or a sorted T cell fraction (not recorded which). Receptor source: a male donor under 30 with ankylosing spondylitis or in good health (not recorded which).

This clonotype was found many times. The genes are TRBV29-1 and TRBJ2-3; D is undetermined. Germline CDR1 is SQVTM and CDR2 is ANQGSEA. The CDR3 spans 15 residues. V was shortened by 3 bases and J by 0 bases, with 13 bases between the two germline ends. This chain's CDR3 is CSVDPGRKSTDTQYF. The CDR3 region has the DNA TGCAGCGTTGACCCCGGCAGGAAAAGCACAGATACGCAGTATTTT.

The chain carries TRBV29-1 and TRBJ1-5; D gene unclear. Per germline, CDR1 SQVTM and CDR2 ANQGSEA. The V end was cut by 6 bases, the J end by 0 bases, with 9 bases between. The CDR3 totals 13 residues. The CDR3 is CSVTLGSNQPQHF. The CDR3 bases are TGCAGCGTGACACTCGGTAGCAATCAGCCCCAGCATTTT.

The chain employs TRBV5-6 and TRBJ2-1; D not certain. The CDR3 runs 16 residues. Germline V CDR1 and CDR2: SGHDT, YYEEEE. The V gene lost 2 bases and the J gene lost 0 bases, with 12 bases spanning the gap. CDR3 in DNA: TGTGCCAGCAGCTTTAATTCGTTCAGCTCCTACAATGAGCAGTTCTTC. Translation: CASSFNSFSSYNEQFF. Full variable domain (rest looked up from reference TRBV5-6 and TRBJ2-1): DAGVTQSPTHLIKTRGQQVTLRCSPKSGHDTVSWYQQALGQGPQFIFQYYEEEERQRGNFPDRFSGHQFPNYSSELNVNALLLGDSALYLCASSFNSFSSYNEQFFGPGTRLTVL.

At least ten counts were recorded for this clonotype. The chain combines TRBV20-1 with TRBJ2-1; 12 nucleotides agree with TRBD2. The trim removed 5 bases at V and 10 bases at J, leaving 9 bases unmatched. This CDR3 is built from 14 residues. Looked up from germline, CDR1 is DFQATT and CDR2 is SNEGSKA (reference sequence). The CDR3 DNA reads TGCAGTGCTCCCCTAGCGGGAGGGCCCCGAGAGCAGTTCTTC. Translated, it gives CSAPLAGGPREQFF.

This clonotype was found a few times. J is TRBJ2-3 and V is TRBV7-2; 10 bases agree with TRBD2. Germline-derived CDR1 and CDR2 are SGHTA and FQGNSA. With V trimmed by 1 base and J by 2 bases, 9 bases remained unmatched. This CDR3 spans 18 amino acids. The CDR3 spells CASSLVFPSGSPTDTQYF. In DNA, the CDR3 is TGTGCCAGCAGCTTAGTCTTTCCTAGCGGGAGTCCCACAGATACGCAGTATTTT.

Ten or more counts support this clonotype. V and J are TRBV11-2 and TRBJ2-1, with 8 bases fitting TRBD2. Losses at the gene ends were 0 bases for V and 8 bases for J; bases not matched to a gene: 3. This CDR3 contains 14 residues. From germline, CDR1 is SGHAT and CDR2 FQNNGV. Here the CDR3 reads CASSLETSEDEQFF. For the CDR3, the DNA is TGTGCCAGCAGCTTAGAGACTAGCGAGGATGAGCAGTTCTTC.

This clonotype was observed a few times. This rearrangement joins TRBV5-1 to TRBJ2-1; 8 nucleotides line up with TRBD2. This CDR3 region has 15 residues. J gave up 8 bases and V 4 bases, and 11 bases lay outside the gene matches. Germline V lookup: CDR1 SGHRS, CDR2 YFSETQ. The DNA of the CDR3 is TGCGCCAGCAGCCTTAGCGGGACTCCGGCGGATGAGCAGTTCTTC. Its protein is CASSLSGTPADEQFF.

This clonotype was found many times. The V and J genes are TRBV10-3 and TRBJ1-6, with a tentative D call TRBD1 (5 bases). V lost 3 bases to trimming and J lost 2 bases, with 5 bases between them. Germline CDR1 is ENHRY and CDR2 is SYGVKD. The CDR3 has 14 amino acids. The CDR3 is CAISEGAYNSPLHF. DNA of the CDR3: TGTGCCATCAGTGAAGGGGCCTATAATTCACCCCTCCACTTT.

The chain links TRBV4-2 to TRBJ2-5; 8 bases align to TRBD1. This CDR3 spans 17 amino acids. The ends lost 3 bases at V and 4 bases at J; junction bases unmatched: 13. The germline gives CDR1 LGHNA, CDR2 YNFKEQ. CDR3 sequence: CASSQASGTGWRETQYF. The CDR3, as DNA: TGTGCCAGCAGCCAGGCCTCCGGGACAGGCTGGCGAGAGACCCAGTACTTC.

This clonotype was observed at least ten times. The CDR3 is CASSLVGTVTSYEQYV. CDR3 sequence (DNA): TGTGCCAGCAGCTTGGTCGGGACAGTCACCTCCTACGAGCAGTACGTC. This chain links TRBV5-5 with TRBJ2-7; 7 nucleotides match TRBD1. Per germline, CDR1 SGHKS and CDR2 YYEKEE (reference sequence). V gave up 0 bases and J gave up 0 bases; unmatched junction bases: 6. This CDR3 has 16 amino acids.

This clonotype was detected ten times or more. The V and J genes are TRBV10-1 and TRBJ2-1; possible D gene TRBD2, 6 bases. This CDR3 is built from 17 residues. Trimming cost V 5 bases and J 2 bases, with 19 bases left between them. Germline CDR1 is WNHNN and CDR2 is SYGVQD (reference sequence). CDR3 nucleotide sequence: TGCGCCAGCAGTCATCCCTTTCCGGGAGCCACCTACAATGAGCAGTTCTTC. Translation gives CASSHPFPGATYNEQFF.

This clonotype occurred once. The rearrangement uses TRBV29-1 and TRBJ2-3; 7 bases are shared with TRBD1. There are 13 residues in the CDR3. V trimming: 6 bases; J trimming: 4 bases; junction bases outside the gene matches: 7. From germline, CDR1 is SQVTM and CDR2 ANQGSEA. Here the CDR3 DNA reads TGCAGCGTACAGGGGATCGGCGCAGATACGCAGTATTTT. Amino acid sequence: CSVQGIGADTQYF.

This clonotype came up a few times. V gene TRBV5-8 combines with J gene TRBJ2-1; D gene ambiguous. Germline assignment: CDR1 SGHTS and CDR2 YDEGEE. The CDR3 has 14 amino acids. V lost 4 bases and J 2 bases, leaving 10 bases between the germline ends. The CDR3 sequence is CASSNRPTYNEQFF. The CDR3 nucleotides read TGTGCCAGCAGCAACAGACCTACCTACAATGAGCAGTTCTTC.

The table lists this clonotype with many counts. The J gene is TRBJ2-6, the V gene TRBV9; D remains unclear. CDR1 and CDR2 from the germline V gene are SGDLS and YYNGEE. Trimming left V 1 base short and J 0 bases short, with 8 bases between. The CDR3 totals 16 residues. In nucleotides, the CDR3 is TGTGCCAGCAGCGTACACAAAATCTCTGGGGCCAACGTCCTGACTTTC. This codes for CASSVHKISGANVLTF.